This T cell receptor (beta chain) was found in a study of T cell clonality in common variable immunodeficiency. V shed 0 bases and J 2 bases; nucleotides not matched to a gene: 8. CDR3 length: 18 amino acids. Germline V lookup: CDR1 LNHDA, CDR2 SQIVND (reference sequence). Study-level points and caveats: Shared TCRbeta clones were fewer between CVID subjects than controls.

CVID and control samples used equivalent genomic DNA input. The data were produced by immunoSEQ multiplex PCR, yet TCRdb's version contains in-frame clones alone and is incomplete. The sample shows about 42,000 clones, none of them appearing just once. Most patients and controls had Caucasian heritage. This clone was detected ten times or more. No antigen is known for it. The CDR3 end lies 3 residues beyond the end of the read and is filled in from the germline J gene. This receptor was obtained from a person aged 18-70 years in good health. Sequences were obtained from peripheral blood mononuclear cells. This chain connects TRBV19 to TRBJ2-3, with 10 nucleotides matching TRBD1. The CDR3 sequence is CASSIDQDRGTFTDTQYF. CDR3 bases read: TGTGCCAGTAGTATAGATCAGGACAGGGGGACCTTCACAGATACG.